This T cell receptor (beta chain) was recovered during a study of a mutant IDH1 vaccine in newly diagnosed glioma. Across the study: Vaccination began 4-6 weeks post radiotherapy alone, or with temozolomide cycles. The study held visit V12 at week 35 and visit V13 at week 47.

Time point meaning: week 47, end of study. In every dose of vaccine, 300 ug of mutant IDH1 20-mer peptide was given alongside topical imiquimod. Donors' newly diagnosed IDH1-mutant WHO grade 3 or 4 astrocytomas lacked nuclear ATRX. Sequencing used immunoSEQ multiplex PCR; TCRdb keeps in-frame clones, though not all of them. Of over 75,000 clones in the sample, approximately 80% were seen once. Findings and caveats of the study: The study observed vaccine-induced immune responses in more than 80% of patients.

Germline CDR1 SGDLS, CDR2 YYNGEE. Trimming pared 0 bases from V and 3 bases from J, leaving 16 bases between. This CDR3 has 16 amino acids. A note on this clone: Its antigen remains unknown.

The receptor comes from a man aged 40-49 years with glioma. This specimen consisted of PBMCs, obtained from a glioma patient whose treatment included an IDH1 peptide vaccine. The chain uses TRBV9 and TRBJ2-7, with D hard to call. CDR3 loop: CASSVDVHGPVYEQYF. The CDR3 DNA reads as TGTGCCAGCAGCGTAGATGTGCACGGGCCCGTCTACGAGCAGTACTTC.